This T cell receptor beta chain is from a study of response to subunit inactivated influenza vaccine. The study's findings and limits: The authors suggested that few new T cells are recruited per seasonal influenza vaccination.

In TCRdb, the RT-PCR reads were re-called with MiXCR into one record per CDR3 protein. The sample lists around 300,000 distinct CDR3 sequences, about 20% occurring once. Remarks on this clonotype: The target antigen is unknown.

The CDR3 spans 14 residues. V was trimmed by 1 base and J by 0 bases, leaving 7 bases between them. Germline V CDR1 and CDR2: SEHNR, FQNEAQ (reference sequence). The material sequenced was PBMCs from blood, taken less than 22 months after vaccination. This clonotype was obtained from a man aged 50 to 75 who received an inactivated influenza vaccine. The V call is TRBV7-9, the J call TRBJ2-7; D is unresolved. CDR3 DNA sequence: TGTGCCAGCAGCTTAGATGAAGTCTCCTACGAGCAGTACTTC. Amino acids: CASSLDEVSYEQYF.